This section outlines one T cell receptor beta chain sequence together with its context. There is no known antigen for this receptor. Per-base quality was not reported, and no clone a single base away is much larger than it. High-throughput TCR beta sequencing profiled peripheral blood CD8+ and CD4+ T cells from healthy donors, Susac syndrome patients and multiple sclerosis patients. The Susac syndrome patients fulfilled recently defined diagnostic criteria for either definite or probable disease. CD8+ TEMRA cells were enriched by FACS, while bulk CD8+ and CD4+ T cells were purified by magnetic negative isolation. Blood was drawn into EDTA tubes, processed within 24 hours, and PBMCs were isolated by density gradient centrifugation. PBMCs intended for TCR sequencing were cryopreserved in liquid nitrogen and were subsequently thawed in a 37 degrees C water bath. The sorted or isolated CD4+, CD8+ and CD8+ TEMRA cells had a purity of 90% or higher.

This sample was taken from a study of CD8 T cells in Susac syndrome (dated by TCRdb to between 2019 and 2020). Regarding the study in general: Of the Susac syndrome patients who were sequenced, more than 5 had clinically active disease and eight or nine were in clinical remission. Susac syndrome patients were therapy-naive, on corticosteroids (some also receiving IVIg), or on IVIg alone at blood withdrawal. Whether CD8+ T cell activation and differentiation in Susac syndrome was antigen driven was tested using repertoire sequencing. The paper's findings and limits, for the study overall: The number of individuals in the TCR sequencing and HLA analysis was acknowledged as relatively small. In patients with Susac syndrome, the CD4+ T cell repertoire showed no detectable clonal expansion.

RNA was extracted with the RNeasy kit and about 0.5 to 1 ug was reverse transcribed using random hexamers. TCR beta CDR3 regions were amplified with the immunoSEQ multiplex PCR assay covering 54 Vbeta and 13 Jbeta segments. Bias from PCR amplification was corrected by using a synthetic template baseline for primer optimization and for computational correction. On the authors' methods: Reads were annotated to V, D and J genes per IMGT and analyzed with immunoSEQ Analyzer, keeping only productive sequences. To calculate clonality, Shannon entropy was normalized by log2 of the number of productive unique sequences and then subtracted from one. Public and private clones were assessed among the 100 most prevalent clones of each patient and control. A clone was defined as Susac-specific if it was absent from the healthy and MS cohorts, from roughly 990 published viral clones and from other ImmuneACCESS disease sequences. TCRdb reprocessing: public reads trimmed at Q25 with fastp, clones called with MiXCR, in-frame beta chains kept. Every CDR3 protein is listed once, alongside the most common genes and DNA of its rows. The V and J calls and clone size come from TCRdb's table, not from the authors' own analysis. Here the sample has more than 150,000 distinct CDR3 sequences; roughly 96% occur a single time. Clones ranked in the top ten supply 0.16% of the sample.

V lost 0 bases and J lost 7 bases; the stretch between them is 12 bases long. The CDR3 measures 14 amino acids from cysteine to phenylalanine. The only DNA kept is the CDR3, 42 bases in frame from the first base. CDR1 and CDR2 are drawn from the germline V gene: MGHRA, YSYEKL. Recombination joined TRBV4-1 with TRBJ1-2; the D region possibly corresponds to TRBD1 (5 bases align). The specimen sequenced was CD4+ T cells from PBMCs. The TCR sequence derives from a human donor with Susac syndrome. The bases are TGCGCCAGCAGCCAAGAAGGAAGGGGATCTGGCTACACCTTC. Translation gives CASSQEGRGSGYTF.